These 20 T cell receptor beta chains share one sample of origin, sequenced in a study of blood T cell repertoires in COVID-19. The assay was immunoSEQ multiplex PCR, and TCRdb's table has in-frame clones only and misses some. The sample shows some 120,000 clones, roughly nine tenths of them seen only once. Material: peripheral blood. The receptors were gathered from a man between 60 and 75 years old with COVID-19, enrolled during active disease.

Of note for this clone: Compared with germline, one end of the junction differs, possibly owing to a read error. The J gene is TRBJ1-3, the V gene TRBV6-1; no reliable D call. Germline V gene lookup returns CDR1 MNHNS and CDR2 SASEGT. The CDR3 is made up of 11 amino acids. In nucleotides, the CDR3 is TGTGCCAGCGCGGTTGGAAACACCATATACTTT. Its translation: CASAVGNTIYF.

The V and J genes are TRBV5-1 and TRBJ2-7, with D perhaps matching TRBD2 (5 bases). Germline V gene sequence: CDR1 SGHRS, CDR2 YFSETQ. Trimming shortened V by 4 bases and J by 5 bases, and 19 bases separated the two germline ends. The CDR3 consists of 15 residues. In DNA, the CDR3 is TGCGCCAGCAGCGACGACCGAGGGTCCGGGGACGAGCAGTACTTC. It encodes CASSDDRGSGDEQYF.

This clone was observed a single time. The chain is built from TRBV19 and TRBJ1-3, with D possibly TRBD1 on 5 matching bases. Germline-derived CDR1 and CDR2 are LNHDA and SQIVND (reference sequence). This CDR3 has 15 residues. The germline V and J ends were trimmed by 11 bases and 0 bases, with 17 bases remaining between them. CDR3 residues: CACGDRTLSGNTIYF. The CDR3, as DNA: TGTGCCTGCGGGGACCGGACCCTCTCTGGAAACACCATATATTTT.

CDR3 nucleotides: TGTGCCTGGAGGGGGGACAGGGCCTATGGCTACACCTTC. Protein sequence: CAWRGDRAYGYTF. J is TRBJ1-2 and V is TRBV30; 9 nucleotides line up with TRBD1. The CDR3 extends over 13 amino acids. CDR1 is GTSNPN, CDR2 SVGIG, per germline (reference sequence). J lost 4 bases, V lost 3 bases, and 3 bases had no gene match.

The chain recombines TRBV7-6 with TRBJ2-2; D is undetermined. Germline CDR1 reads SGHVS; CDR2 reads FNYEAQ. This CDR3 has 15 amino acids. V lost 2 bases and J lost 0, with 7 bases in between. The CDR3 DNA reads TGTGCCAGCAGCTTAAACCTAGCGAACACCGGGGAGCTGTTTTTT. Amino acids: CASSLNLANTGELFF.

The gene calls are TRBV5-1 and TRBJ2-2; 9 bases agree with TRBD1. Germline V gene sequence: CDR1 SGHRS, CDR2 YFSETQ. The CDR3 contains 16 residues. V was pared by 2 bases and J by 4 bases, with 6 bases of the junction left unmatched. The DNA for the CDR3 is TGCGCCAGCAGCTTAAAACAGGGGGCGATCACCGGGGAGCTGTTTTTT. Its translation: CASSLKQGAITGELFF.

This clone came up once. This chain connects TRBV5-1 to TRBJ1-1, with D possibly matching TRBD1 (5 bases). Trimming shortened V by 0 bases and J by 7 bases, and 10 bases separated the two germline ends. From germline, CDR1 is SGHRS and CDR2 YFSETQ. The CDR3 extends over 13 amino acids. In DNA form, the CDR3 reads TGCGCCAGCAGCTTGGAGGGGACTGGTGAAGCTTTCTTT. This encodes CASSLEGTGEAFF.

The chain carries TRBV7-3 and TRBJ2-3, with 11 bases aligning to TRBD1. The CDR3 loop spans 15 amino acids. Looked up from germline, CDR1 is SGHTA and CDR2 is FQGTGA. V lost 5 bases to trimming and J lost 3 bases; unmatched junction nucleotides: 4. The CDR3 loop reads CASSPWDRGTDTQYF. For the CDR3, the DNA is TGTGCCAGCAGCCCCTGGGACAGGGGGACAGATACGCAGTATTTT.

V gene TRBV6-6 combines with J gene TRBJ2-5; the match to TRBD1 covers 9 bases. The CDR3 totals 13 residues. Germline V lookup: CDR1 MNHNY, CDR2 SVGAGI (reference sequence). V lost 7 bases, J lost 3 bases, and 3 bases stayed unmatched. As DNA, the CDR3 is TGTGCCAGCACCGGGACAGGGAAAGAGACCCAGTACTTC. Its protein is CASTGTGKETQYF.

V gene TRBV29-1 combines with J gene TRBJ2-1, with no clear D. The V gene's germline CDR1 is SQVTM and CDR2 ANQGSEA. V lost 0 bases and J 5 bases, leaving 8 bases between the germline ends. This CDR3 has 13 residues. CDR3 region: CSVEDDLNNEQFF. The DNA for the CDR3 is TGCAGCGTTGAAGATGATCTAAACAATGAGCAGTTCTTC.

This chain's CDR3 is CASTRTTTLTDTQYF. DNA for the CDR3: TGTGCCAGCACCAGGACTACCACGCTCACAGATACGCAGTATTTT. The chain is built from TRBV2 and TRBJ2-3, with a tentative D call TRBD2 (6 bases). Germline V CDR1 and CDR2: SNHLY, FYNNEI. Trimming pared 7 bases from V and 2 bases from J, leaving 16 bases between. The CDR3 is made up of 15 amino acids.

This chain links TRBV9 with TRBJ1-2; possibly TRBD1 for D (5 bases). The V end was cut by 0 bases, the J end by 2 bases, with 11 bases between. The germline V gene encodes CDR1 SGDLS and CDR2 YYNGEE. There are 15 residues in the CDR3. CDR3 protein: CASSVGGRANYGYTF. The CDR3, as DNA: TGTGCCAGCAGCGTAGGGGGCAGGGCCAACTATGGCTACACCTTC.

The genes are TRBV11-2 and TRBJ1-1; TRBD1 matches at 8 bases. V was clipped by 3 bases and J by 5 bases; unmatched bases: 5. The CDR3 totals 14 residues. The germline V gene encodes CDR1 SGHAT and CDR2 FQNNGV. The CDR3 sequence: CASSLYRGETEAFF. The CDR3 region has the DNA TGTGCCAGCAGCTTGTACAGGGGGGAGACTGAAGCTTTCTTT.

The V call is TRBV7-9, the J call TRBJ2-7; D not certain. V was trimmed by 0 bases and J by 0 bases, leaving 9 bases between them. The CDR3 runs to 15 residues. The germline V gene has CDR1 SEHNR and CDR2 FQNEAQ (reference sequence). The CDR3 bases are TGTGCCAGCAGCTTAGCGATAGGCGGCTCCTACGAGCAGTACTTC. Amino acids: CASSLAIGGSYEQYF. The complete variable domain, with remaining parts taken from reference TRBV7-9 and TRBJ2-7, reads DTGVSQNPRHKITKRGQNVTFRCDPISEHNRLYWYRQTLGQGPEFLTYFQNEAQLEKSRLLSDRFSAERPKGSFSTLEIQRTEQGDSAMYLCASSLAIGGSYEQYFGPGTRLTVT.

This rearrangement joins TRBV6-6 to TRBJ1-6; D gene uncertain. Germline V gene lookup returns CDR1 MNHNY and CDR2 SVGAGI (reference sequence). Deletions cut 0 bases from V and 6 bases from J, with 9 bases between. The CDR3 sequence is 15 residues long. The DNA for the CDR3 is TGTGCCAGCAGTTACTCGGAAGAGGGTAATTCACCCCTCCACTTT. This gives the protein CASSYSEEGNSPLHF.

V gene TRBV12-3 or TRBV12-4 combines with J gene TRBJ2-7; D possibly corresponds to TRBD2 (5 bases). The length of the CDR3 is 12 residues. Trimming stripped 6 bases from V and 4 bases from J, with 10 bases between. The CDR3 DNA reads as TGTGCCAGCAGCGTCGGGGTATACGAGCAGTACTTC. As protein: CASSVGVYEQYF.

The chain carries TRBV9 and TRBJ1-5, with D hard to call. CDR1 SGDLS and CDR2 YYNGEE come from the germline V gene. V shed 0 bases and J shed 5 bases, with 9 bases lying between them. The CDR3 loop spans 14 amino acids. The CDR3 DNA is TGTGCCAGCAGCGTAGCTTTGGCCCATCAGCCCCAGCATTTT. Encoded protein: CASSVALAHQPQHF.

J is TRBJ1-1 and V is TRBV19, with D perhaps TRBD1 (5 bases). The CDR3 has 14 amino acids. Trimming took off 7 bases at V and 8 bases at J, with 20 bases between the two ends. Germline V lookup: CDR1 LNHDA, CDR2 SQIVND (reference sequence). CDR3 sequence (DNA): TGTGCCAGTACCCTGAGAGGGGAGGAGTACGAAGCTTTCTTT. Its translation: CASTLRGEEYEAFF.

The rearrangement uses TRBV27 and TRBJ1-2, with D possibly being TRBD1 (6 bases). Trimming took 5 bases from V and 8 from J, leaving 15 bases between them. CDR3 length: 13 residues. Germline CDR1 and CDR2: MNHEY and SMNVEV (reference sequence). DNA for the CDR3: TGTGCCAGCAGTCCAGCGGGAAGGGGGGGCTACACCTTC. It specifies CASSPAGRGGYTF.

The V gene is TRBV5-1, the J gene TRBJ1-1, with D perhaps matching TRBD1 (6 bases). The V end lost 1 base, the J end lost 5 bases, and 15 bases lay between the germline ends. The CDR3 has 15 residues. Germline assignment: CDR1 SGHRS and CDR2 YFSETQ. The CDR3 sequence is CASSLFGQGPTEAFF. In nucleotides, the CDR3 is TGCGCCAGCAGCTTGTTTGGGCAGGGGCCTACTGAAGCTTTCTTT.